What follows is one T cell receptor (beta chain) and its context. This clone's antigen is unknown. Per-base qualities were not stored, and no clone one base away is much larger. The time point label, read with the paper, signifies: sample taken at primary tumor resection. The donors were approximately 70 patients from the lung TRACERx cohort who had early-stage, untreated non-small cell lung cancer. Whole RNA extracted from tumor and nontumor lung tissue, or from cryopreserved PBMC samples, was used for TCR sequencing without cell sorting. Only patients with enough RNA available from two or more tumor regions were chosen for TCR sequencing. This specimen comes from a study of spatial heterogeneity in lung cancer (dated by TCRdb to the late 2010s). For context, the study as a whole: Beta-chain transcripts were consistently detected in greater numbers than alpha-chain transcripts, which likely reflects a higher abundance of beta-chain transcripts. In the raw uncorrected reads, each unique combination of TCR and UMI appeared more than ten times on average. In non-small cell lung cancer, the study made a quantitative comparison of TCR alpha and beta repertoires among multiple tumor regions, matched nontumor lung and blood. Nonsynonymous mutation counts, determined by whole-exome sequencing of tumor tissue, were related to features of the TCR repertoire. Both alpha and beta chains were TCR-sequenced in samples taken at surgery, namely 220 tumor regions, 63 to 70 matched nontumor lung samples and over 55 PBMC samples.

The paper's findings and limits, for the study overall: Ubiquitous expanded tumor TCRs were detected in blood more often at tumor resection than at routine follow-up. Additional single-cell paired TCR alpha and beta sequencing was considered necessary to confirm, at a functional level, the hypothesis that regional TCRs recognize regional mutations.

Library preparation employed 5' RACE. This sample was sequenced with a NextSeq 500. The TCR library protocol attached a unique molecular identifier to each TCR cDNA molecule to allow correction of PCR and sequencing errors. The authors' analysis ran thus. TCR identification, UMI-based error correction and CDR3 extraction were performed with Decombinator tools. TCRs above a frequency of 2 per 1,000, corresponding to the top 1% of the tumor frequency distribution, were defined as expanded. Rényi diversity was computed with the R vegan package after subsampling each repertoire 100 times to 5,000 TCRs. CDR3 similarity networks were built from amino acid triplet string-kernel similarity, with CDR3s being connected when pairwise similarity was above 0.82. TCRdb reprocessed the public reads (quality trimming at Q25 with fastp, clone calling with MiXCR) and kept in-frame beta chains. Each record represents a unique CDR3 protein, reported with the most common genes and DNA among its rows. Clone size and V and J calls follow TCRdb, not the original study. The sample table contains tens of thousands of distinct CDR3 sequences; only one count was recorded for approximately 12% of them. The top ten clones comprise over 40% of the sample.

From a lookup of the germline V gene, CDR1 and CDR2 are MNHEY and SVGEGT. V is pared back by 7 bases and J by 5 bases, with 29 bases lying between the germline termini. The cysteine opens and the phenylalanine closes a CDR3 of 18 amino acids. The retained sequence is limited to the CDR3, 54 bases, with the frame set at the first base. The TCR comes from a male donor with early-stage non-small cell lung cancer. The sequenced sample was PBMCs, obtained at surgery. The rearranged segments are TRBV6-2 or TRBV6-3 and TRBJ1-1; TRBD1 is a weak D gene call, 6 bases matching. The CDR3: CASTSRSGVGRVRTEAFF. In nucleotide form, the sequence is TGTGCCAGCACCTCGAGGTCAGGGGTCGGCAGGGTGAGAACTGAAGCTTTCTTT.